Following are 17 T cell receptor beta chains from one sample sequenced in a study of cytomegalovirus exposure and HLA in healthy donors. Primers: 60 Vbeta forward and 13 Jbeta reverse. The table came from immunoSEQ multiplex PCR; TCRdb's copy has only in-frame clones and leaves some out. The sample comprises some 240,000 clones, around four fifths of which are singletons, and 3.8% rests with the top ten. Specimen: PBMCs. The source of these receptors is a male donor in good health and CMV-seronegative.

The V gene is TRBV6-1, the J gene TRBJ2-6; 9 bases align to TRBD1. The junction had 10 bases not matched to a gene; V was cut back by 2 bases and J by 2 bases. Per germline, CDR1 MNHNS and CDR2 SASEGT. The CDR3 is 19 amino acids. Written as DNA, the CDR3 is TGTGCCAGCAGTGAATTAGCTGGGACAGGGTCAGCTGGGGCCAACGTCCTGACTTTC. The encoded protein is CASSELAGTGSAGANVLTF.

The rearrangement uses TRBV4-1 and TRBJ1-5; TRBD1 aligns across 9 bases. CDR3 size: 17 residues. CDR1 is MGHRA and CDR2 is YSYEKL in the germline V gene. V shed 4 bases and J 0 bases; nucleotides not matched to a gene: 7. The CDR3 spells CASSRTGDPISNQPQHF. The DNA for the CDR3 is TGCGCCAGCAGCCGGACAGGGGACCCAATTAGCAATCAGCCCCAGCATTTT.

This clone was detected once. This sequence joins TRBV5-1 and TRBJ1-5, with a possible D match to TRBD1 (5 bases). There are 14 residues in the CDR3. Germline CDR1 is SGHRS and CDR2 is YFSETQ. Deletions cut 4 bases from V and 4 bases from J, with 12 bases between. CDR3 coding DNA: TGCGCCAGCAGCACAGGCGGAGGGAATCAGCCCCAGCATTTT. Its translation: CASSTGGGNQPQHF.

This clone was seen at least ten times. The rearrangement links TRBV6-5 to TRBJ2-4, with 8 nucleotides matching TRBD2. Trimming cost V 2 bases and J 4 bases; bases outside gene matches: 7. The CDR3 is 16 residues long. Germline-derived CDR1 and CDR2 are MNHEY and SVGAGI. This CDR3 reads CASSYGSGSHKNIQYF. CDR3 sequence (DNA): TGTGCCAGCAGTTACGGGAGCGGGAGCCATAAAAACATTCAGTACTTC.

CDR3 nucleotides: TGTGCCAGCAGTGGGGACAGGGATAATTCACCCCTCCACTTT. Its protein is CASSGDRDNSPLHF. The chain combines TRBV6-5 with TRBJ1-6, with 9 bases fitting TRBD1. Per germline, CDR1 MNHEY and CDR2 SVGAGI. The CDR3 is 14 residues long. V lost 5 bases to trimming and J lost 5 bases; unmatched junction nucleotides: 1.

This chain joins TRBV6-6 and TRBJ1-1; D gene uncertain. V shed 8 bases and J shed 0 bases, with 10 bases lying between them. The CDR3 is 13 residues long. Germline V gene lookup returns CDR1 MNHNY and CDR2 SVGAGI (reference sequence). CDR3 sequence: CASGQTMNTEAFF. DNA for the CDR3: TGTGCCAGCGGGCAGACAATGAACACTGAAGCTTTCTTT.

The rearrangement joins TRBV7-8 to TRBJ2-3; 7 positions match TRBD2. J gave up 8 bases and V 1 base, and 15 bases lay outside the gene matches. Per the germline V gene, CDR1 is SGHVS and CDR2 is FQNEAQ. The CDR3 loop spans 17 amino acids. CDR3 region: CASSLVTGVGRTGTQYF. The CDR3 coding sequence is TGTGCCAGCAGCTTAGTCACGGGAGTCGGGAGGACCGGTACGCAGTATTTT. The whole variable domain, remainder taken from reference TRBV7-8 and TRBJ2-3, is GAGVSQSPRYKVAKRGQDVALRCDPISGHVSLFWYQQALGQGPEFLTYFQNEAQLDKSGLPSDRFFAERPEGSVSTLKIQRTQQEDSAVYLCASSLVTGVGRTGTQYFGPGTRLTVL.

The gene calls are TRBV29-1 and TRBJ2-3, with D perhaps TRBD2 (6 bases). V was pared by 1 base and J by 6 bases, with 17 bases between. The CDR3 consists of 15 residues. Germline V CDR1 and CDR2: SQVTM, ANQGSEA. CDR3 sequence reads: CSVEASAWARDTQYF. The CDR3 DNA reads TGCAGCGTTGAAGCTAGCGCCTGGGCACGGGATACGCAGTATTTT.

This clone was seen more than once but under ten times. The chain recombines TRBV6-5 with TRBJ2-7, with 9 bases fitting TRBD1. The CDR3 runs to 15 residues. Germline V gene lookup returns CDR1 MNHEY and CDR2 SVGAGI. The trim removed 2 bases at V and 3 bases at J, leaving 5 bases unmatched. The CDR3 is CASSYVRTGVYEQYF. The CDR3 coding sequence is TGTGCCAGCAGTTACGTTCGGACAGGGGTCTACGAGCAGTACTTC.

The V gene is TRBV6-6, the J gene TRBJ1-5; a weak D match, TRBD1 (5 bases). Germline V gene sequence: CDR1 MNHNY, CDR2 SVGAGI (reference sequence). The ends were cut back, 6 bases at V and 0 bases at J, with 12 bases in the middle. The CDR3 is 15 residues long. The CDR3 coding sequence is TGTGCCAGCAGCGGGGGGTCGTATAGCAATCAGCCCCAGCATTTT. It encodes CASSGGSYSNQPQHF.

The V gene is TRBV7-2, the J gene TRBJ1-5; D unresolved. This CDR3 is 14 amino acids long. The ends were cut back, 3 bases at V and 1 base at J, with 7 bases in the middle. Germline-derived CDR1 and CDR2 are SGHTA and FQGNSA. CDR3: CASSFALSNQPQHF. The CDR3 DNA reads TGTGCCAGCAGCTTTGCGTTGAGCAATCAGCCCCAGCATTTT. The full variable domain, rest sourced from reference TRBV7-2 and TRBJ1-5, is GAGVSQSPSNKVTEKGKDVELRCDPISGHTALYWYRQSLGQGLEFLIYFQGNSAPDKSGLPSDRFSAERTGGSVSTLTIQRTQQEDSAVYLCASSFALSNQPQHFGDGTRLSIL.

CDR3 sequence: CASSIFGKGLHTNYGYTF. CDR3 coding DNA: TGTGCCAGTAGTATATTCGGGAAGGGACTCCACACTAACTATGGCTACACCTTC. The rearrangement uses TRBV19 and TRBJ1-2; tentative D call: TRBD1 (5 bases). CDR3 length: 18 amino acids. Germline V CDR1 and CDR2: LNHDA, SQIVND (reference sequence). Trimming pared 2 bases from V and 0 bases from J, leaving 19 bases between.

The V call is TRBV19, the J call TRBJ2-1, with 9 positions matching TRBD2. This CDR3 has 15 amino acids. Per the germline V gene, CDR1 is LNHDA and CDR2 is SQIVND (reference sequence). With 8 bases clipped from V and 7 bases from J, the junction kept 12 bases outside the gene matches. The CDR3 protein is CASDPGSGSGNEQFF. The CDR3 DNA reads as TGTGCCAGTGATCCCGGTAGCGGGAGTGGAAATGAGCAGTTCTTC.

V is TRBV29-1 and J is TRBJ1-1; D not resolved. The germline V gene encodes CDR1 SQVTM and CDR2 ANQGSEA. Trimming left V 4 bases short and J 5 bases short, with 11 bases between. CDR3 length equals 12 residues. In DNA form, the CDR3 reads TGCAGCGTTGTCCGGTCCGAAACTGAAGCTTTCTTT. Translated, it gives CSVVRSETEAFF. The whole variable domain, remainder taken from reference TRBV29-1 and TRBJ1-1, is SAVISQKPSRDICQRGTSLTIQCQVDSQVTMMFWYRQQPGQSLTLIATANQGSEATYESGFVIDKFPISRPNLTFSTLTVSNMSPEDSSIYLCSVVRSETEAFFGQGTRLTVV.

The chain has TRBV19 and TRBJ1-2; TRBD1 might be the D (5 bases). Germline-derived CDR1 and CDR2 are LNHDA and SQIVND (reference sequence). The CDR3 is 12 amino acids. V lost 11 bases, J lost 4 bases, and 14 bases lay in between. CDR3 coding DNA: TGTGCCGCATCACAGGCCTCCTATGGCTACACCTTC. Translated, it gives CAASQASYGYTF.

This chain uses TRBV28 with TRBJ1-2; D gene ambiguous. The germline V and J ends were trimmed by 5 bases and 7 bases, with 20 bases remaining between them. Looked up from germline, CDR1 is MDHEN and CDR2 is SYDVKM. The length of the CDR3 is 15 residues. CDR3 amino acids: CASSPTSVLPLGYTF. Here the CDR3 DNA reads TGTGCCAGCAGTCCGACATCCGTCTTACCCCTTGGCTACACCTTC.

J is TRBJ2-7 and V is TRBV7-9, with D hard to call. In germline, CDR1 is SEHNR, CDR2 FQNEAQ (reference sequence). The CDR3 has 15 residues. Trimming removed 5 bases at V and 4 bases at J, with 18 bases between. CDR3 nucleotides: TGTGCCAGCAGCCCCGGGTTACTCGCCCCTTACGAGCAGTACTTC. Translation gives CASSPGLLAPYEQYF.